These 4 T cell receptor beta chains were sequenced from one sample in a study of response to subunit inactivated influenza vaccine. Using its own MiXCR run on the RT-PCR reads, TCRdb lists one record per CDR3 protein. Among a few hundred thousand distinct CDR3 sequences, about 20% were seen once, and the ten largest hold under 13%. Specimen: PBMCs from blood, collected about 20 months after vaccination. Every receptor here comes from a man aged 45 to 75 who received an inactivated influenza vaccine.

Many counts were recorded for this clonotype. J is TRBJ1-1 and V is TRBV3-1; weak D call: TRBD1 (5 bases). CDR3 length: 14 amino acids. The V gene lost 2 bases and the J gene lost 10 bases, with 17 bases spanning the gap. Germline V gene lookup returns CDR1 LGHDT and CDR2 YNNKEL (reference sequence). The CDR3 DNA reads TGTGCCAGCAGCCAAAACCGGCAGGGCAGATCAGCTTTCTTT. Protein: CASSQNRQGRSAFF.

This clonotype was found a few times. This chain connects TRBV5-5 to TRBJ1-2; D not certain. V was trimmed by 0 bases and J by 1 base, leaving 7 bases between them. The germline gives CDR1 SGHKS, CDR2 YYEKEE (reference sequence). This CDR3 has 14 amino acids. This CDR3 reads CASSLEQHNYGYTF. The CDR3 bases are TGTGCCAGCAGCTTGGAACAACATAACTATGGCTACACCTTC.

This clonotype has a single count. V gene TRBV4-2 combines with J gene TRBJ2-7; 11 positions agree with TRBD1. V lost 4 bases to trimming and J lost 6 bases; unmatched junction nucleotides: 8. Germline CDR1 is LGHNA and CDR2 is YNFKEQ. The CDR3 runs to 15 residues. The CDR3 bases are TGTGCCAGCAGCCCCGATGGGACAGGGGGACGCGAGCAGTACTTC. It yields the protein CASSPDGTGGREQYF.

The rearrangement joins TRBV21-1 to TRBJ1-5. TRBV21-1 is flagged as a pseudogene. The CDR3 runs 14 residues. This CDR3 reads CASSKADSNQPQHF. The CDR3 DNA is TGTGCCAGCAGCAAGGCGGATAGCAATCAGCCCCAGCATTTT.